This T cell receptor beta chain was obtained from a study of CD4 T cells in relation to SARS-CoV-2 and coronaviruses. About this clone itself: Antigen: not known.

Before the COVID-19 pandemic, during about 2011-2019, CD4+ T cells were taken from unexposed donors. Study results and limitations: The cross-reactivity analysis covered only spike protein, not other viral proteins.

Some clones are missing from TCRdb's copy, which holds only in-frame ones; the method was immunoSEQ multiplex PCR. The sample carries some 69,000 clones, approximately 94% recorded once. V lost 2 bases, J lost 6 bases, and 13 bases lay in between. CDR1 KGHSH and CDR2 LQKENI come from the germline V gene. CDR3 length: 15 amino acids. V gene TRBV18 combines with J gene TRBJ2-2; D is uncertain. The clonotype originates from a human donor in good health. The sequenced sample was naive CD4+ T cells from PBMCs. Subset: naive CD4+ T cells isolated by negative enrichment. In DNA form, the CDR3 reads TGTGCCAGCTCACCAAAGCTGGGTCCGTCCGGGGAGCTGTTTTTT. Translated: CASSPKLGPSGELFF.